This T cell receptor (beta chain) originates from a study of graft-versus-host responses after intestinal transplantation. Study at large: Among the recipients, all got anti-thymocyte globulin induction and then tacrolimus and steroids for 3 to 4 years. Study outcomes and limitations: Researchers found peak circulating GvH clone levels linked to early post-transplant HvG declines.

With respect to this clone: As yet, its antigen is unknown.

Germline CDR1 and CDR2: SSHAT and FNYEAQ (reference sequence). Trimming left V 3 bases short and J 2 bases short, with 12 bases between. The CDR3 is 15 residues long. Repertoires were generated with immunoSEQ multiplex PCR, while TCRdb's copy carries only in-frame clones and drops some. The profile shows around 77,000 clones, around 95% of them singletons. The chain has TRBV7-7 and TRBJ2-3; D is possibly TRBD1 or TRBD2 (5 bases each). The TCR sequence derives from a human donor who received an intestinal transplant. The material sequenced was unstimulated CD8+ T cells sorted from spleen or lymph node cells, taken before intestinal transplant. The CDR3 DNA is TGTGCCAGCAGCTTCCGGGACGGACCCACAGATACGCAGTATTTT. Encoded protein: CASSFRDGPTDTQYF.